This T cell receptor beta chain was recorded in a study of blood T cell repertoires in COVID-19. As for the study in general: Acute and convalescent COVID-19 samples came from the United States, Italy and Spain. T cells, B-cell-depleted T cells, or PBMCs supplied cDNA or gDNA.

Original analysis: The authors estimated nucleated cell counts from reference gene primer amplification. Profiled with immunoSEQ multiplex PCR; TCRdb holds only in-frame clones, not every one. The DNA was the basis for D and trimming; V, J and clone size are from that table. The sample holds 75,000 to 95,000 clones, approximately 91% seen once. This CDR3 region has 15 residues. CDR1 LNHDA and CDR2 SQIVND come from the germline V gene (reference sequence). Trimming removed 6 bases from V and 4 bases from J, with 18 bases in between. The source is a man in his sixties with acute or convalescent COVID-19. Sequenced material: peripheral blood. This chain uses TRBV19 with TRBJ2-5; tentatively, D is TRBD2 (6 bases). CDR3 coding DNA: TGTGCCAGTAGCCGCCCCGGAGGGGCATCAGAGACCCAGTACTTC. Its protein is CASSRPGGASETQYF.